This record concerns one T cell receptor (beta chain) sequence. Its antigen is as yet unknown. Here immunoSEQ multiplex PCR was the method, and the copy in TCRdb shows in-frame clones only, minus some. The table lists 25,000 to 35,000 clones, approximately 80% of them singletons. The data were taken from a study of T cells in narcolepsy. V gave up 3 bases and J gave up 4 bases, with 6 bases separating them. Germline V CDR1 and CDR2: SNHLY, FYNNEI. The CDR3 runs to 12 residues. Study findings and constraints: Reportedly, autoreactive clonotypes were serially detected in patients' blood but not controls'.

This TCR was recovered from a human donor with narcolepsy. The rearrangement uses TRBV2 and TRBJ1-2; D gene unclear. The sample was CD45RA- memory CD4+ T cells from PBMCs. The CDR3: CASSEGTYGYTF. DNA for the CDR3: TGTGCCAGCAGTGAGGGTACCTATGGCTACACCTTC.